Below, 26 T cell receptor beta chains from the same sample are listed, as sequenced in a study of blood T cell repertoires in COVID-19. The repertoire was sequenced with immunoSEQ multiplex PCR; TCRdb's copy has only in-frame clones and lacks some. The table records 250,000 or so clones, about nine tenths of them present only once. The sequenced sample was peripheral blood. These receptors were collected from a woman in her twenties or thirties with active or convalescent COVID-19.

The chain uses TRBV6-5 and TRBJ2-5, with D uncertain. CDR1 and CDR2 from the germline V gene are MNHEY and SVGAGI. V lost 2 bases to trimming and J lost 7 bases, with 8 bases between them. The CDR3 sequence is 12 residues long. The CDR3 nucleotides read TGTGCCAGCAGTTACATGAGGCCGACCCAGTACTTC. This gives the protein CASSYMRPTQYF.

The chain links TRBV6-4 to TRBJ2-3, with TRBD2 identical over 9 bases. J was trimmed by 6 bases and V by 0 bases; bases with no gene match: 7. The CDR3 sequence is 16 residues long. Germline V CDR1 and CDR2: MRHNA, SNTAGT. Here the CDR3 reads CASSDSSSGVFDTQYF. The CDR3 DNA follows: TGTGCCAGCAGTGACTCGTCTAGCGGGGTATTTGATACGCAGTATTTT.

The V and J genes are TRBV5-5 and TRBJ1-2; D remains unclear. The V end lost 4 bases, the J end lost 2 bases, and 6 bases lay between the germline ends. Germline CDR1 SGHKS, CDR2 YYEKEE (reference sequence). This CDR3 comprises 12 residues. The DNA of the CDR3 is TGTGCCAGCAGCAACGGGAACTATGGCTACACCTTC. Residues: CASSNGNYGYTF. The complete variable domain, with remaining parts taken from reference TRBV5-5 and TRBJ1-2, reads DAGVTQSPTHLIKTRGQQVTLRCSPISGHKSVSWYQQVLGQGPQFIFQYYEKEERGRGNFPDRFSARQFPNYSSELNVNALLLGDSALYLCASSNGNYGYTFGSGTRLTVV.

The CDR3 bases are TGTGCCAGCAAACTACGGGACAGGGGGCCTGCTGATACGCAGTATTTT. Amino acid sequence: CASKLRDRGPADTQYF. The chain combines TRBV6-6 with TRBJ2-3, with 12 bases fitting TRBD1. Germline CDR1 reads MNHNY; CDR2 reads SVGAGI (reference sequence). J lost 6 bases, V lost 7 bases, and 11 bases had no gene match. The CDR3 spans 16 residues.

The gene calls are TRBV4-2 and TRBJ1-3, with 7 bases identical to TRBD1. The CDR3 contains 17 residues. V lost 2 bases, J lost 0 bases, and 7 bases stayed unmatched. CDR1 and CDR2 from the germline V gene are LGHNA and YNFKEQ. As DNA, the CDR3 is TGTGCCAGCAGCCAACTCCGGGACAGCGTCTCTGGAAACACCATATATTTT. The encoded protein is CASSQLRDSVSGNTIYF.

V is TRBV5-1 and J is TRBJ1-4; a weak D match, TRBD1 (6 bases). Per the germline V gene, CDR1 is SGHRS and CDR2 is YFSETQ. This CDR3 spans 14 amino acids. Trimming removed 0 bases from V and 6 bases from J, with 9 bases in between. CDR3 region: CASSLGTVDEKLFF. CDR3 DNA sequence: TGCGCCAGCAGCTTGGGGACAGTTGATGAAAAACTGTTTTTT. The entire variable domain, with the rest obtained from reference TRBV5-1 and TRBJ1-4, is as follows: KAGVTQTPRYLIKTRGQQVTLSCSPISGHRSVSWYQQTPGQGLQFLFEYFSETQRNKGNFPGRFSGRQFSNSRSEMNVSTLELGDSALYLCASSLGTVDEKLFFGSGTQLSVL.

The V call is TRBV9, the J call TRBJ1-2; D perhaps matches TRBD1 (5 bases). Trimming pared 0 bases from V and 7 bases from J, leaving 13 bases between. The CDR3 runs to 14 residues. Germline loops: CDR1 SGDLS, CDR2 YYNGEE. For the CDR3, the DNA is TGTGCCAGCAGCGTAGAGGCAGGGAACCGTGGCTACACCTTC. Translating it yields CASSVEAGNRGYTF.

V and J are TRBV9 and TRBJ1-2; the D is unclear. The CDR3 length is 14 residues. Germline-derived CDR1 and CDR2 are SGDLS and YYNGEE. Trimming took 3 bases from V and 2 from J, leaving 11 bases between them. The CDR3 sequence: CASSESGENYGYTF. The CDR3 coding sequence is TGTGCCAGCAGCGAGAGCGGGGAGAACTATGGCTACACCTTC.

This clone appeared a single time. V usage is TRBV24-1 and J usage is TRBJ1-2; D is perhaps TRBD1 (5 bases). This CDR3 comprises 15 residues. Looked up from germline, CDR1 is KGHDR and CDR2 is SFDVKD. The V and J ends lost 1 base and 2 bases respectively, with 10 bases between them. The CDR3 protein is CATSDFPQGNYGYTF. In DNA, the CDR3 is TGTGCCACCAGTGATTTCCCCCAGGGAAACTATGGCTACACCTTC.

The V and J genes are TRBV4-1 and TRBJ2-7, with TRBD2 identical over 9 bases. Germline assignment: CDR1 MGHRA and CDR2 YSYEKL. The CDR3 sequence is 16 residues long. After removal of 0 bases from V and 0 bases from J, the junction contained 3 bases not matched to a gene. The CDR3, as DNA: TGCGCCAGCAGCCAAGAAATAGCGGGGGCCTCCTACGAGCAGTACTTC. It is translated as CASSQEIAGASYEQYF.

The rearrangement links TRBV7-3 to TRBJ2-3; 10 bases match TRBD2. CDR3 length: 18 residues. Trimming at V came to 1 base and at J to 6 bases, leaving 13 bases not matched to a gene. From germline, CDR1 is SGHTA and CDR2 FQGTGA. CDR3 in DNA: TGTGCCAGCAGCTTAAGGCCCCCCGGGACTAGCGTTACCGATACGCAGTATTTT. Protein: CASSLRPPGTSVTDTQYF.

This chain connects TRBV3-1 (or the pseudogene TRBV3-2) to TRBJ2-7; D possibly corresponds to TRBD2 (5 bases). The CDR3 runs to 12 residues. Trimming left V 3 bases short and J 4 bases short, with 7 bases between. Germline assignment: CDR1 LGHDT and CDR2 YNNKEL (reference sequence). The CDR3, as DNA: TGTGCCAGCAGCCAGTGGAGGTACGAGCAGTACTTC. As protein: CASSQWRYEQYF.

This sequence joins TRBV30 and TRBJ1-6; 7 bases map to TRBD1. Looked up from germline, CDR1 is GTSNPN and CDR2 is SVGIG (reference sequence). The CDR3 extends over 12 amino acids. CDR3 amino acids: CASTGDNSPLHF. The CDR3 DNA follows: TGTGCGTCCACAGGGGATAATTCACCCCTCCACTTT.

This chain connects TRBV29-1 to TRBJ2-3; 7 bases line up with TRBD1. Per germline, CDR1 SQVTM and CDR2 ANQGSEA. V lost 4 bases to trimming and J lost 0 bases; unmatched junction nucleotides: 10. The CDR3 consists of 16 residues. The CDR3 nucleotides are TGCAGCGTTGCTAGTTCTGGGACAGCTAGCACAGATACGCAGTATTTT. It yields the protein CSVASSGTASTDTQYF.

The V and J genes are TRBV2 and TRBJ2-4; possible D gene TRBD2, 5 bases. This CDR3 is built from 12 residues. The germline V and J ends were trimmed by 7 bases and 6 bases, with 10 bases remaining between them. The germline V gene has CDR1 SNHLY and CDR2 FYNNEI. For the CDR3, the DNA is TGTGCCAGCAAGGAGGAGTCAAACATTCAGTACTTC. As protein: CASKEESNIQYF.

The rearrangement links TRBV6-4 to TRBJ2-7; 9 bases are a match to TRBD1. In germline, CDR1 is MRHNA, CDR2 SNTAGT. V was clipped by 8 bases and J by 0 bases; unmatched bases: 8. The CDR3 loop spans 15 amino acids. This chain's CDR3 is CASLGPDRGSYEQYF. The CDR3, as DNA: TGTGCCAGCTTAGGGCCGGACAGGGGCTCCTACGAGCAGTACTTC.

V and J are TRBV28 and TRBJ1-5; 10 bases align to TRBD1. The trim removed 5 bases at V and 0 bases at J, leaving 13 bases unmatched. Germline V gene lookup returns CDR1 MDHEN and CDR2 SYDVKM. The CDR3 consists of 19 residues. CDR3 protein: CASSHSVSGQGISNQPQHF. In DNA form, the CDR3 reads TGTGCCAGCAGTCATTCGGTATCGGGACAGGGGATTAGCAATCAGCCCCAGCATTTT.

V is TRBV2 and J is TRBJ2-3, with a weak D call TRBD1 (6 bases). From germline, CDR1 is SNHLY and CDR2 FYNNEI. This CDR3 is built from 13 residues. The germline V and J ends were trimmed by 4 bases and 2 bases, with 7 bases remaining between them. The CDR3 sequence is CASSGQATDTQYF. CDR3 bases: TGTGCCAGCAGTGGACAGGCCACAGATACGCAGTATTTT. Based on the CDR3 plus reference TRBV2 and TRBJ2-3, the full variable domain is EPEVTQTPSHQVTQMGQEVILRCVPISNHLYFYWYRQILGQKVEFLVSFYNNEISEKSEIFDDQFSVERPDGSNFTLKIRSTKLEDSAMYFCASSGQATDTQYFGPGTRLTVL.

In DNA, the CDR3 is TGTGCCAGCTCACCGGGTGGGCAGGTGGAGACCCAGTACTTC. Translated, it gives CASSPGGQVETQYF. The chain links TRBV18 to TRBJ2-5, with no clear D. Germline V lookup: CDR1 KGHSH, CDR2 LQKENI. The CDR3 loop spans 14 amino acids. The V gene lost 3 bases and the J gene lost 5 bases, with 13 bases spanning the gap.

This chain links TRBV30 with TRBJ1-6, with 10 bases aligning to TRBD1. V gave up 7 bases and J gave up 6 bases; unmatched junction bases: 3. Germline V gene data show CDR1 as GTSNPN and CDR2 as SVGIG (reference sequence). The CDR3 has 13 amino acids. CDR3 residues: CAYRDRGNSPLHF. The CDR3, as DNA: TGTGCCTACCGGGACAGGGGTAATTCACCCCTCCACTTT.

The CDR3 sequence is CAWSVGGRTQYF. The CDR3 DNA reads as TGTGCCTGGAGTGTGGGGGGTAGGACGCAGTATTTT. The chain couples TRBV30 to TRBJ2-3; maybe TRBD2 (6 bases). The V end lost 0 bases, the J end lost 9 bases, and 10 bases lay between the germline ends. This CDR3 contains 12 residues. Per the germline V gene, CDR1 is GTSNPN and CDR2 is SVGIG (reference sequence).

The CDR3 spells CASSEFRLSQPQHF. The CDR3 DNA is TGTGCCAGCAGTGAATTCCGCCTGAGTCAGCCCCAGCATTTT. The chain carries TRBV6-1 and TRBJ1-5; D is undetermined. Germline V gene lookup returns CDR1 MNHNS and CDR2 SASEGT. This CDR3 is 14 amino acids long. V was trimmed by 2 bases and J by 6 bases, leaving 11 bases between them.

As for this clone: The sample holds other DNA sequences that translate to the same CDR3. The rearrangement links TRBV6-5 to TRBJ2-3; D not certain. The CDR3 contains 12 residues. Per germline, CDR1 MNHEY and CDR2 SVGAGI. V shed 6 bases and J shed 4 bases, with 8 bases lying between them. The CDR3 DNA reads TGTGCCAGCAGCTCCCGCGCAGATACGCAGTATTTT. Its protein product is CASSSRADTQYF.

The chain uses TRBV5-6 and TRBJ2-2, with TRBD2 as a possible D gene (5 bases). The V gene's germline CDR1 is SGHDT and CDR2 YYEEEE. CDR3 length equals 16 residues. The V end lost 2 bases, the J end lost 2 bases, and 13 bases lay between the germline ends. The CDR3 is CASSFSEAPNTGELFF. DNA for the CDR3: TGTGCCAGCAGCTTCTCGGAGGCGCCAAACACCGGGGAGCTGTTTTTT.

The rearrangement uses TRBV30 and TRBJ2-2; possibly TRBD2 for D (7 bases). The V gene's germline CDR1 is GTSNPN and CDR2 SVGIG (reference sequence). CDR3 length: 14 amino acids. The V end lost 4 bases, the J end lost 4 bases, and 13 bases lay between the germline ends. The DNA of the CDR3 is TGTGCCTGGAATCGGGGGGCCCGCACCGGGGAGCTGTTTTTT. Encoded protein: CAWNRGARTGELFF.

The chain employs TRBV6-6 and TRBJ2-1; 8 nucleotides agree with TRBD2. V lost 5 bases to trimming and J lost 7 bases; unmatched junction nucleotides: 10. Germline CDR1 reads MNHNY; CDR2 reads SVGAGI (reference sequence). The CDR3 length is 15 residues. CDR3 nucleotides: TGTGCCAGCAGTCCTCTCCAGCGGGGGTGGAATGAGCAGTTCTTC. Protein sequence: CASSPLQRGWNEQFF.